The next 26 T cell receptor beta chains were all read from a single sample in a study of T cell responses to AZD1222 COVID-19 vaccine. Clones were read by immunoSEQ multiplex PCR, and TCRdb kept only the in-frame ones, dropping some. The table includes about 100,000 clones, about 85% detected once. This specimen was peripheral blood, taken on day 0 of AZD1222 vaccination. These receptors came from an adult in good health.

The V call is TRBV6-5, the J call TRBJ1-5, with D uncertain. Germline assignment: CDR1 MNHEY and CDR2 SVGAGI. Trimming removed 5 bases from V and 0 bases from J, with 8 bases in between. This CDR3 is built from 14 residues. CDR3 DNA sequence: TGTGCCAGCAGTAGCAGGAGTAGCAATCAGCCCCAGCATTTT. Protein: CASSSRSSNQPQHF.

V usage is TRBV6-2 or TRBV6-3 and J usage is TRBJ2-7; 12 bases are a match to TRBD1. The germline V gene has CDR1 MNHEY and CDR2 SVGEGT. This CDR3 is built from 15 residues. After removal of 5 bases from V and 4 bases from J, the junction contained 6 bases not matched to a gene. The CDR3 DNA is TGTGCCAGCAGTACGGGACAGGGGGCGCGGTACGAGCAGTACTTC. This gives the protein CASSTGQGARYEQYF.

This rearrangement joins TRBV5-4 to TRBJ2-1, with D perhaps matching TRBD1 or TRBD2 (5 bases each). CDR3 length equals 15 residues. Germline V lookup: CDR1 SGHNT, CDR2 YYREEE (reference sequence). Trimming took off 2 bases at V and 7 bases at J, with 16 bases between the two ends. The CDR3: CASSFPRGQNNEQFF. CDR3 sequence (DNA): TGTGCCAGCAGCTTCCCTCGGGGCCAAAATAATGAGCAGTTCTTC.

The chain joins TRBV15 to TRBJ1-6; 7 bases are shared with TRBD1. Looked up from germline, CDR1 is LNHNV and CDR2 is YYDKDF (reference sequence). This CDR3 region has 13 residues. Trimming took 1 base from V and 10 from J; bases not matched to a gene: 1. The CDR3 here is CATSRGGGSPLHF. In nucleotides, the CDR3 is TGTGCCACCAGCAGAGGAGGGGGCTCACCCCTCCACTTT.

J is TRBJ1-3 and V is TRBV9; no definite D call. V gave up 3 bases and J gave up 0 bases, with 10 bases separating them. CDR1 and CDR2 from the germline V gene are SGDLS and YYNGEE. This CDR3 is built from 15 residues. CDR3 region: CASSARGYSGNTIYF. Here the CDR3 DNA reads TGTGCCAGCAGCGCGAGAGGGTACTCTGGAAACACCATATATTTT.

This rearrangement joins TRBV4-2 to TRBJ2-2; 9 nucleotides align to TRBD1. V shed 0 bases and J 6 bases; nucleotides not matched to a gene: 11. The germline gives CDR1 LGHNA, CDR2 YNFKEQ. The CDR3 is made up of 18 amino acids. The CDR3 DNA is TGTGCCAGCAGCCAAGAGGGTCAAGGGACAGGGTTTTCCGGGGAGCTGTTTTTT. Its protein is CASSQEGQGTGFSGELFF.

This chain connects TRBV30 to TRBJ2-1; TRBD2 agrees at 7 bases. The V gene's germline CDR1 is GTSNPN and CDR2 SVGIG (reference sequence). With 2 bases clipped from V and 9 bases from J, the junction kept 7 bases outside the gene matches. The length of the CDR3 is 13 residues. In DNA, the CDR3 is TGTGCCTGGAGTTGGGGCGGGAGCAGTGAGCAGTTCTTC. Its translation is CAWSWGGSSEQFF.

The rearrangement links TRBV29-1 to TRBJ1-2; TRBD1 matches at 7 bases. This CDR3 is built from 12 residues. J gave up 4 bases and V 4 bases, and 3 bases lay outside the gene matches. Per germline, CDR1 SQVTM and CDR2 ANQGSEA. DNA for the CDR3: TGCAGCGTTGGGGACAGAACCTATGGCTACACCTTC. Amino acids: CSVGDRTYGYTF.

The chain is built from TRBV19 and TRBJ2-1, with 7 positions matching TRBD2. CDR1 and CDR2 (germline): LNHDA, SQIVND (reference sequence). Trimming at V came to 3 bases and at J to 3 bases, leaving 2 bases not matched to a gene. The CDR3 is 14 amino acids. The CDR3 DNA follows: TGTGCCAGTAGTATGCAGCGGGGCTACAATGAGCAGTTCTTC. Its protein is CASSMQRGYNEQFF.

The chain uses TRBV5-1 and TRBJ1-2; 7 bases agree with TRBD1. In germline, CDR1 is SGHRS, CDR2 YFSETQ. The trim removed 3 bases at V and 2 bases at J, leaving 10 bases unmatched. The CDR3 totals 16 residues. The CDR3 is CASSSYLGTENYGYTF. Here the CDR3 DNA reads TGCGCCAGCAGCTCATACCTTGGGACAGAAAACTATGGCTACACCTTC.

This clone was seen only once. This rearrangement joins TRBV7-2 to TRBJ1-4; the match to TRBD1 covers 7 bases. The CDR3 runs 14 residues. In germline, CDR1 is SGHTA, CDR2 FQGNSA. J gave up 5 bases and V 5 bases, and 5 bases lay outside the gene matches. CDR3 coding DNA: TGTGCCAGCAGCCCGGGACAGTTAAATGAAAAACTGTTTTTT. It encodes CASSPGQLNEKLFF.

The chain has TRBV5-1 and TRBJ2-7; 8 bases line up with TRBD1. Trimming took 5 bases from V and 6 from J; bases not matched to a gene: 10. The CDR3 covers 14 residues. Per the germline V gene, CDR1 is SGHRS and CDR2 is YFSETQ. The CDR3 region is CASSSPDRAGEQYF. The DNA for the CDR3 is TGCGCCAGCAGTTCCCCGGACAGGGCCGGCGAGCAGTACTTC.

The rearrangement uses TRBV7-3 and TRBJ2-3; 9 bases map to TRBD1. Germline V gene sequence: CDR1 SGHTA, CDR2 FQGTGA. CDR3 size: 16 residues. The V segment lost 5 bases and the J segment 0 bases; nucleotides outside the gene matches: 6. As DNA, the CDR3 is TGTGCCAGCAGCCTTGCCGGGACAGGGAGCACAGATACGCAGTATTTT. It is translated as CASSLAGTGSTDTQYF.

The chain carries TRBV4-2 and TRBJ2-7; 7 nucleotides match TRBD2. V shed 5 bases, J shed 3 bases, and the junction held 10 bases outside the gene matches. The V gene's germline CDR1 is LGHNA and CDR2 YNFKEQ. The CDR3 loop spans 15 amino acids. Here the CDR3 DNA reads TGTGCCAGCAGCAGTCAGCGGGGAGAACTCTACGAGCAGTACTTC. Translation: CASSSQRGELYEQYF.

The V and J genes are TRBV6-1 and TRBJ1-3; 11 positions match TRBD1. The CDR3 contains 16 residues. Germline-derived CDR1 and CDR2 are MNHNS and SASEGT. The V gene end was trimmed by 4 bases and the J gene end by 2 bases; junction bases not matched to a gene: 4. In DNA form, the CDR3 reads TGTGCCAGCAGTGCCGGACAGGGGGCGGCTGGAAACACCATATATTTT. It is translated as CASSAGQGAAGNTIYF.

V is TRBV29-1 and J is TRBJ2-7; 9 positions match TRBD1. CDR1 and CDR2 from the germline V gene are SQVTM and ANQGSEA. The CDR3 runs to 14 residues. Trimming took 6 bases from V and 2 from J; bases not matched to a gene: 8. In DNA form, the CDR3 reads TGCAGCGTCGCGACCGGGACAGGGACCTACGAGCAGTACTTC. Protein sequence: CSVATGTGTYEQYF.

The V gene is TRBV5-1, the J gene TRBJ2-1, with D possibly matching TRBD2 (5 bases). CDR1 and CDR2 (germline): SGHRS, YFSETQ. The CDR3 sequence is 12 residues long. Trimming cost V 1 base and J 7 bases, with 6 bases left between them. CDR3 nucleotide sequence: TGCGCCAGCAGCTTGCCGGGGAATGAGCAGTTCTTC. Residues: CASSLPGNEQFF.

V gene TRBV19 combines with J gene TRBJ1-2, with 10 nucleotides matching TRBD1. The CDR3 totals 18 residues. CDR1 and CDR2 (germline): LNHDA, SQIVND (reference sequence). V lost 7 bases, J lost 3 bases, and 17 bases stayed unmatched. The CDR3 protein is CASTKTPGQGLWDYGYTF. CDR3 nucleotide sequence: TGTGCCAGTACTAAAACTCCGGGACAGGGGTTATGGGACTATGGCTACACCTTC. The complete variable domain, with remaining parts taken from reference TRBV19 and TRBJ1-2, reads DGGITQSPKYLFRKEGQNVTLSCEQNLNHDAMYWYRQDPGQGLRLIYYSQIVNDFQKGDIAEGYSVSREKKESFPLTVTSAQKNPTAFYLCASTKTPGQGLWDYGYTFGSGTRLTVV.

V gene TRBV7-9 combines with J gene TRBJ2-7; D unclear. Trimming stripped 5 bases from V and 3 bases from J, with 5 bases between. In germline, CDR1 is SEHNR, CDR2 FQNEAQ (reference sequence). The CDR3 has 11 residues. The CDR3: CASSTYYEQYF. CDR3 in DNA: TGTGCCAGCAGCACATACTACGAGCAGTACTTC.

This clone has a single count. The CDR3 DNA sequence: TGTGCCAGCAGTGAAGCGGGCGCGGACTATGGCTACACCTTC. Protein product: CASSEAGADYGYTF. The rearrangement uses TRBV6-1 and TRBJ1-2; no definite D call. V was trimmed by 0 bases and J by 3 bases, leaving 8 bases between them. CDR3 length equals 14 residues. Germline values: CDR1 MNHNS, CDR2 SASEGT.

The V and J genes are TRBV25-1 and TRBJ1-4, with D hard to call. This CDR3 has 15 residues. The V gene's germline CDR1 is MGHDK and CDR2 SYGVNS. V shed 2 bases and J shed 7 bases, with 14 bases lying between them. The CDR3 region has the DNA TGTGCCAGCAGTGAACGTCGCGGGGTAGGTGAAAAACTGTTTTTT. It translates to CASSERRGVGEKLFF.

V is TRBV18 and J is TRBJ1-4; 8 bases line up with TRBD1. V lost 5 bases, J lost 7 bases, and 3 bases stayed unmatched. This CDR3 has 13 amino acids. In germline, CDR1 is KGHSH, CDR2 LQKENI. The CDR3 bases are TGTGCCAGCTCAGACAGGGGAGGTGAAAAACTGTTTTTT. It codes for CASSDRGGEKLFF.

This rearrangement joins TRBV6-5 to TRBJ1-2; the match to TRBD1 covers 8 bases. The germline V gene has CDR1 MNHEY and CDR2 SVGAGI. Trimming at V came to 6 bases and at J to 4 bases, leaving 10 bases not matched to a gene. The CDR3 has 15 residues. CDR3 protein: CASSHGTGTFYGYTF. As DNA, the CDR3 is TGTGCCAGCAGCCACGGGACAGGAACTTTCTATGGCTACACCTTC.

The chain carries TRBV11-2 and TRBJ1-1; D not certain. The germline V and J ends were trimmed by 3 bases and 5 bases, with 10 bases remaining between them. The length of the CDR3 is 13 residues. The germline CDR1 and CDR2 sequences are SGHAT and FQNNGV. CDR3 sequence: CASSFPLGTEAFF. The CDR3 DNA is TGTGCCAGCAGCTTCCCTTTAGGGACTGAAGCTTTCTTT.

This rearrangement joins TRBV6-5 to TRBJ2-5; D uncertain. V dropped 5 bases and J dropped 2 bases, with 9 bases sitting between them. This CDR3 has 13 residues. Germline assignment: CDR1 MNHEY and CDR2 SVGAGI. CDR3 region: CASSPFRQETQYF. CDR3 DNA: TGTGCCAGCAGTCCCTTTCGGCAAGAGACCCAGTACTTC.

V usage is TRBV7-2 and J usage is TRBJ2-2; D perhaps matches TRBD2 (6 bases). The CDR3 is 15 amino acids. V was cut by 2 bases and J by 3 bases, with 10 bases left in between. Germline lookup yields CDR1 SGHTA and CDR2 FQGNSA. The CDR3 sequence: CASSLKRVYTGELFF. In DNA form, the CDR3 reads TGTGCCAGCAGCTTAAAGCGGGTCTACACCGGGGAGCTGTTTTTT.